This TCR beta chain is from a study of T-cell memory formation after mild COVID-19. Study details: TCR clusters were mostly donor specific.

This clonotype showed up just a few times. Its target is unknown. TCRdb redid the calling of the 5' RACE reads with MiXCR, one entry per CDR3 protein. The sample shows about 180,000 distinct CDR3 sequences, 16% of them seen only once. General observations from the study: Contracting clones, day 15 to 85, had balanced CD4/CD8, and later expanders favored CD4+. CD8+ contracting clones occupied EMRA, while CD4+ ones occupied mainly CM and EM.

The sample was PBMCs or a T cell subset sorted from them (not recorded which). The sequence came from an adult woman who had mild COVID-19 (a few samples of this study predate the infection). Cell type and time point are not known.

CDR3 residues: CASSQDFSDSYEQYF. The CDR3, as DNA: TGCGCCAGCAGCCAAGATTTTTCGGACAGCTACGAGCAGTACTTC. The V call is TRBV4-1, the J call TRBJ2-7; D might be TRBD1 (6 bases). Germline assignment: CDR1 MGHRA and CDR2 YSYEKL. V was shortened by 0 bases and J by 3 bases, with 12 bases between the two germline ends. The CDR3 sequence is 15 residues long.